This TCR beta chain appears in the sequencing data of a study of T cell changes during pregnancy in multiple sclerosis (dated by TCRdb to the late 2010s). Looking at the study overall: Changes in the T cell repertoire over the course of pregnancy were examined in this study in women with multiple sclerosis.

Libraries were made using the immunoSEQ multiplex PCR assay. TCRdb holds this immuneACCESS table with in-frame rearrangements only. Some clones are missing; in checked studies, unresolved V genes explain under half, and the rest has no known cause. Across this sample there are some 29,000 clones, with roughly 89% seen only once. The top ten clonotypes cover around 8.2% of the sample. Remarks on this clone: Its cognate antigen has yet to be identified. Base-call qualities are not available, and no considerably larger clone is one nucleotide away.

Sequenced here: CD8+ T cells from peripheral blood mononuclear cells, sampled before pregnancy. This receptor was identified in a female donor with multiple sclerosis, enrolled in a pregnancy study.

CDR3 loop: CASSQQGIYGYTF. The DNA sequence is as follows: TGTGCCAGCAGTCAACAGGGAATCTATGGCTACACCTTC. This sequence uses TRBV6-5 and TRBJ1-2; a tentative D match to TRBD1 spans 6 bases. CDR1 MNHEY and CDR2 SVGAGI were looked up in the germline V gene. V loses 5 bases, J loses 4 bases, and the germline ends lie 11 bases apart. CDR3 length: 13 amino acids, cysteine to phenylalanine. Left in the record is the CDR3 DNA by itself, 39 bases read in frame from the first base.